These T cell receptor beta chains were read from a single sample in a study of CD8 T cells in ankylosing spondylitis. TCRdb used MiXCR to reprocess the 5' RACE reads, holding one entry per CDR3 protein. The table has 670,000 or so distinct CDR3 sequences, 15% to 20% seen once. The sample comprised blood, either unsorted or a sorted T cell fraction (not recorded which). The receptors derive from a male donor with ankylosing spondylitis. Each CDR3 is given with its conserved first and last residue. D genes are given only for firm matches. Size is stated for part of the rows, as once, few or many counts, or as a class when the clone is expanded.

TRBV5-8	.	TRBJ2-7	.	TGTGCCACCCGACCGACAGCAGCCTACGAGCAGTACTTC	CATRPTAAYEQYF
TRBV9	TRBD2	TRBJ2-1	.	TGTGCCAGCAGCGCGACCGCGGGACTAGCGGGAGGAGAGCAGTTCTTC	CASSATAGLAGGEQFF
TRBV7-9	TRBD1	TRBJ1-1	.	TGTGCCAGCAGCATCTTACAGGGGGAGAACACTGAAGCTTTCTTT	CASSILQGENTEAFF
TRBV5-1	.	TRBJ2-2	.	TGCGCCAGCAGCTTGACAGGGTCGAACACCGGGGAGCTGTTTTTT	CASSLTGSNTGELFF
TRBV7-9	.	TRBJ2-5	.	TGTGCCAGCAGCTTAGAGGCTAGCATGACCCAGTACTTC	CASSLEASMTQYF
TRBV11-2	TRBD2	TRBJ2-1	.	TGTGCCAGCAGCTTACTCTCGAGCGGGAGCTCCTACAATGAGCAGTTCTTC	CASSLLSSGSSYNEQFF
TRBV12-3/TRBV12-4	TRBD1	TRBJ1-2	few	TGTGCCAGCAGTTCCCCGGGACAGGGTGTCTATGGCTACACCTTC	CASSSPGQGVYGYTF
TRBV7-2	TRBD2	TRBJ2-3	few	TGTGCCAGCAGCCGACTAGCGGGAGGGCGGGAACGGGATACGCAGTATTTT	CASSRLAGGRERDTQYF
TRBV4-1	TRBD2	TRBJ2-1	.	TGCGCCAGCAGCCAGTCCCTCTGGACTAGCTGGGACAATGAGCAGTTCTTC	CASSQSLWTSWDNEQFF
TRBV27	.	TRBJ1-6	few	TGTGCCAGCAGTGTCGACAAGGGAGACTCCCTCCACTTT	CASSVDKGDSLHF
TRBV15	.	TRBJ2-4	few	TGTGCCACCAGCAGAACGGAGGCCGCCAATTCAAACATTCAGTACTTC	CATSRTEAANSNIQYF
TRBV4-1	TRBD2	TRBJ2-7	.	TGCGCCAGCAGCCAAGCTTCAGGACTAGCGGGAGAGGCCGTTTCCTACGAGCAGTACTTC	CASSQASGLAGEAVSYEQYF
TRBV28	.	TRBJ2-5	few	TGTGCCAGCAGTGCTGGTGGAGAGACCCAGTACTTC	CASSAGGETQYF